The clone carrying this TCR beta chain was seen only once. Sequencing was performed with immunoSEQ multiplex PCR; in TCRdb, only in-frame clones are kept and a portion is missing. The sample comprises roughly 170,000 clones, 84% of which are singletons, and about 4.5% rests with the top ten. This specimen comes from a study of cytotoxic CD8 clonotypes in ibrutinib-treated CLL. The CDR3 extends over 16 amino acids. Germline CDR1 is SGHRS and CDR2 is YFSETQ. V dropped 1 base and J dropped 4; count of bases not matched to a gene: 7. This sequence originates from a human donor with chronic lymphocytic leukemia. Sequencing used PBMCs, obtained after 24 months of ibrutinib treatment. V is TRBV5-1 and J is TRBJ1-3, with 8 nucleotides matching TRBD1. The DNA for the CDR3 is TGCGCCAGCAGCTTGTCAGGGGGCCGGAGAGGAAACACCATATATTTT. As protein: CASSLSGGRRGNTIYF.